This is a list of T cell receptor beta chains from one sample in a study of T cells after yellow fever vaccination. MiXCR, applied by TCRdb to the 5' RACE reads, yields one record per CDR3 protein. Of about 340,000 distinct CDR3 sequences in the sample, around an eighth were seen once. Sequencing used CD4+ T cells sorted from PBMCs, obtained 15 days after the yellow fever booster vaccination. The receptors originated from a man between 18 and 29 years old who received the YFV17D yellow fever vaccine. CDR3s include the opening cysteine and the closing phenylalanine or tryptophan. The D gene is left open where the match is weak. Not every row has a clone size; where given, it reads once, few, many or a size class.

v_call,d_call,j_call,clone_size,cdr3_nt,cdr3_aa
TRBV4-1,NA,TRBJ1-3,NA,TGCGCCAGCAGCCAGGGAACGGGGACCTCTGGAAACACCATATATTTT,CASSQGTGTSGNTIYF
TRBV10-3,NA,TRBJ2-7,few,TGTGCCATCAGCCTCAGGGAAATAAACGAGCAGTACTTC,CAISLREINEQYF
TRBV7-3,TRBD2,TRBJ2-3,few,TGTGCCAGCAGCTTAAGCACTAGCGTAGATACGCAGTATTTT,CASSLSTSVDTQYF
TRBV7-3,TRBD2,TRBJ2-3,NA,TGTGCCAGCAGCACTGGGACTAGCGGGGGGGCAGAGACGCAGTATTTT,CASSTGTSGGAETQYF
TRBV14,NA,TRBJ1-2,NA,TGTGCCAGCAGCCAAGAGAGAGGGAATCGCGGCTACACCTTC,CASSQERGNRGYTF
TRBV6-6,NA,TRBJ1-2,NA,TGTGCCAGCAGTTACTCTGGGGGGGGCGACACCTTC,CASSYSGGGDTF
TRBV5-4,TRBD1,TRBJ2-3,few,TGTGCCAGCAGCTTCCTTCAGGGGACAGAAGAAACAGATACGCAGTATTTT,CASSFLQGTEETDTQYF
TRBV4-2,TRBD1,TRBJ2-1,many,TGTGCCAGCACGCTAACCGGGACAGTTGGCCATGAGCAGTTCTTC,CASTLTGTVGHEQFF
TRBV7-9,TRBD1,TRBJ1-2,few,TGTGCCAGCAGCTGGGGGGGACAGGGCCCTGGCTACACCTTC,CASSWGGQGPGYTF
TRBV5-5,TRBD2,TRBJ2-3,few,TGTGCCAGCAGCTTGGGACTAGCGGGGGCTGGAGATACGCAGTATTTT,CASSLGLAGAGDTQYF
TRBV6-1,TRBD1,TRBJ1-2,NA,TGTGCCAGCAGCCCAACAGGGGAGCTTGGCTACACCTTC,CASSPTGELGYTF
TRBV15,NA,TRBJ2-7,few,TGTGCCACCAGCAGAGGTCCCTACGAGCAGTACTTC,CATSRGPYEQYF
TRBV5-1,NA,TRBJ2-3,NA,TGCGCCAGCTCCGGGGCGGAGGGCACAGATACGCAGTATTTT,CASSGAEGTDTQYF
TRBV29-1,NA,TRBJ2-2,NA,TGCAGCGTTTATGGGGTCTTGGGCGGGGAGCTGTTTTTT,CSVYGVLGGELFF
TRBV29-1,NA,TRBJ2-1,many,TGCAGCGTCCTACCCCGGAGGGATTCCTACAATGAGCAGTTCTTC,CSVLPRRDSYNEQFF
TRBV7-9,TRBD1,TRBJ1-1,few,TGTGCCAGCAGCCTATTGGAGGGACAGGGGACCACTGAAGCTTTCTTT,CASSLLEGQGTTEAFF
TRBV18,NA,TRBJ2-3,NA,TGTGCCAGCTCTAGTTCCGGCTGGACCACAGATACGCAGTATTTT,CASSSSGWTTDTQYF
TRBV20-1,TRBD1,TRBJ1-2,NA,TGCAGTGCGCCTGGACAGGGAATGGAGGGCTACACCTTC,CSAPGQGMEGYTF
TRBV2,NA,TRBJ2-5,NA,TGTGCCAGCAGTCGAAGCAGTTTTAGGGAGACCCAGTACTTC,CASSRSSFRETQYF
TRBV5-6,NA,TRBJ2-5,many,TGTGCCAGCAGCTTGGTTTCCGATCCCCAGTACTTC,CASSLVSDPQYF
TRBV18,TRBD1,TRBJ2-7,few,TGTGCCAGCTCCCGGGACAGGGAGTCCTACGAGCAGTACTTC,CASSRDRESYEQYF
TRBV2,TRBD1,TRBJ2-3,many,TGTGCCAGCAAGCGGGGGACAGGGGGTGCAGATACGCAGTATTTT,CASKRGTGGADTQYF
TRBV7-9,NA,TRBJ1-2,many,TGTGCCAGCAGCCGCGGGCCCCACTATGGCTACACCTTC,CASSRGPHYGYTF
TRBV25-1,NA,TRBJ1-2,few,TGTGCCAGCAGTGAAGGGCTCAACTATGGCTACACCTTC,CASSEGLNYGYTF
TRBV5-1,NA,TRBJ2-6,many,TGCGCCAGCAGCGCAGGGAGTTGGGGCAACGTCCTGACTTTC,CASSAGSWGNVLTF
TRBV27,NA,TRBJ1-1,few,TGTGCCAGCAGTTGGCTCCCGAACACTGAAGCTTTCTTT,CASSWLPNTEAFF
TRBV7-9,NA,TRBJ2-5,many,TGTGCCAGCAGCTTTCGAGAGACCCAGTACTTC,CASSFRETQYF
TRBV6-2/TRBV6-3,TRBD1,TRBJ2-6,NA,TGTGCCAGCGCGACAGGGACCCTCCGGGACTCTGGGGCCAACGTCCTGACTTTC,CASATGTLRDSGANVLTF
TRBV15,NA,TRBJ2-1,NA,TGTGCCACCAGCAGAGGGGGCAGGGCTACCTACAATGAGCAGTTCTTC,CATSRGGRATYNEQFF
TRBV6-5,TRBD2,TRBJ2-1,NA,TGTGCCAGCAGTAATGGGGGGGGAGAGCAGTTCTTC,CASSNGGGEQFF
TRBV20-1,NA,TRBJ2-3,few,TGCAGTGCTAGAGTGACCGGGGATACGCAGTATTTT,CSARVTGDTQYF
TRBV5-1,NA,TRBJ2-2,NA,TGCGCCAGCAGCTTGCGGCTAGCTACGAACACCGGGGAGCTGTTTTTT,CASSLRLATNTGELFF
TRBV5-1,NA,TRBJ2-1,NA,TGCGCCAGCAGCGCTCAAGGGGGATCATACAATGAGCAGTTCTTC,CASSAQGGSYNEQFF
TRBV20-1,NA,TRBJ2-3,NA,TGCAGTGCGGGAGGATTCCTCGCGAGCACAGATACGCAGTATTTT,CSAGGFLASTDTQYF
TRBV7-9,NA,TRBJ2-5,few,TGTGCCAGCAGCTCTGGGGGCGATAAGACCCAGTACTTC,CASSSGGDKTQYF
TRBV4-1,TRBD1,TRBJ1-2,NA,TGCGCCAGCAGCCAAGTACCCGGGACAGGGGGACTCTATGGCTACACCTTC,CASSQVPGTGGLYGYTF
TRBV7-9,NA,TRBJ1-2,NA,TGTGCCAGCAGCCCCGAGGTGGGGGGCTCTGGCTACACCTTC,CASSPEVGGSGYTF
TRBV6-1,TRBD2,TRBJ2-1,few,TGTGCCAGCAGGGGCGGGACTGGACTAGCGGCTCGTCAGAGCTCCTACAATGAGCAGTTCTTC,CASRGGTGLAARQSSYNEQFF
TRBV12-3/TRBV12-4,NA,TRBJ2-1,many,TGTGCCAGCAGGTCCGACGTGGCCTACAATGAGCAGTTCTTC,CASRSDVAYNEQFF
TRBV6-2/TRBV6-3,NA,TRBJ2-3,few,TGTGCCAGCAGCCCGGTCCCGGGAAGCACAGATACGCAGTATTTT,CASSPVPGSTDTQYF
TRBV28,NA,TRBJ2-2,few,TGTGCCAGCACGGGCAGCATAAACACCGGGGAGCTGTTTTTT,CASTGSINTGELFF
TRBV28,NA,TRBJ2-5,few,TGTGCCAGCCTCGGACTAGGGGGCCAGACCCAGTACTTC,CASLGLGGQTQYF
TRBV2,NA,TRBJ1-2,NA,TGTGCTAGCGCCGGGGATGAGGAGGGCTACACCTTC,CASAGDEEGYTF
TRBV7-2,TRBD1,TRBJ2-7,NA,TGTGCCAGCAGAGCGGACAGGGCGTTCTACGAGCAGTACTTC,CASRADRAFYEQYF
TRBV28,NA,TRBJ1-2,few,TGTGCCAGCAAGAGGACAGCCGTTTATGGCTACACCTTC,CASKRTAVYGYTF
TRBV7-9,NA,TRBJ1-2,few,TGTGCCAGCAGCTCAGAAGGGTTGTGGGGCTACACCTTC,CASSSEGLWGYTF
TRBV5-1,NA,TRBJ2-2,NA,TGCGCCAGCAGCGAGTCCGGGACCCCATCCGGGGAGCTGTTTTTT,CASSESGTPSGELFF
TRBV6-5,NA,TRBJ1-2,NA,TGTGCCAGCACCCTTTCGGGGGATGGCTACACCTTC,CASTLSGDGYTF